These 26 T cell receptor beta chains share one sample of origin, sequenced in a study of OX40 agonist ivuxolimab in advanced cancers. Sequenced by immunoSEQ multiplex PCR; TCRdb stores in-frame clones only, minus some. Of approximately 34,000 clones listed, around 90% are singletons. The material was CD4+ or CD8+ T cells sorted from blood, obtained in a trial of the OX40 agonist ivuxolimab. These receptors all come from an adult with an advanced solid tumor such as melanoma, head and neck, liver or kidney cancer.

The chain couples TRBV7-6 to TRBJ2-7; D gene uncertain. Germline V gene sequence: CDR1 SGHVS, CDR2 FNYEAQ. Trimming removed 5 bases from V and 1 base from J, with 9 bases in between. This CDR3 is 13 amino acids long. The CDR3 DNA follows: TGTGCCAGCAGCCTGGACGGGTCCTACGAGCAGTACTTC. This encodes CASSLDGSYEQYF.

The chain is built from TRBV21-1 and TRBJ2-7; TRBD2, the table's D call, was not compared with the DNA. TRBV21-1 is shown as a pseudogene. The CDR3 totals 13 residues. The CDR3 nucleotides read TGTGCCAGCAGGGGACTCCCGCTACCCGAGCAGTACTTC. Residues: CASRGLPLPEQYF.

The chain recombines TRBV4-1 with TRBJ2-7; weak D call: TRBD1 (5 bases). Germline loops: CDR1 MGHRA, CDR2 YSYEKL. The CDR3 has 15 amino acids. V lost 4 bases, J lost 2 bases, and 15 bases lay in between. The CDR3 loop reads CASSLGLGPAYEQYF. The CDR3 nucleotides are TGCGCCAGCAGCCTCGGATTGGGGCCTGCCTACGAGCAGTACTTC.

V is TRBV14 and J is TRBJ2-7; possibly TRBD1 for D (6 bases). V gave up 4 bases and J gave up 0 bases, with 10 bases separating them. There are 14 residues in the CDR3. From germline, CDR1 is SGHDN and CDR2 FVKESK. The CDR3 region has the DNA TGTGCCAGCAGCCCCAGGACAGCCTCCTACGAGCAGTACTTC. Translating gives CASSPRTASYEQYF. The full variable domain, with the rest looked up from reference TRBV14 and TRBJ2-7, is EAGVTQFPSHSVIEKGQTVTLRCDPISGHDNLYWYRRVMGKEIKFLLHFVKESKQDESGMPNNRFLAERTGGTYSTLKVQPAELEDSGVYFCASSPRTASYEQYFGPGTRLTVT.

This clone is classed as medium-sized. The chain joins TRBV7-2 to TRBJ1-1; D is unclear. The CDR3 contains 13 residues. With 1 base removed from V and 5 bases from J, the gap between germline ends came to 8 bases. From germline, CDR1 is SGHTA and CDR2 FQGNSA. The CDR3 loop is CASSLGYGTEAFF. The CDR3 region has the DNA TGTGCCAGCAGCTTAGGTTATGGTACTGAAGCTTTCTTT.

This clone was counted between two and nine times. J is TRBJ2-6 and V is TRBV28; 9 bases fit TRBD1. This CDR3 is 17 amino acids long. Trimming removed 7 bases from V and 1 base from J; junction bases left unmatched: 8. The germline V gene encodes CDR1 MDHEN and CDR2 SYDVKM. CDR3 protein: CASTPRDRVSGANVLTF. The CDR3 DNA sequence: TGTGCCAGCACCCCTAGGGACAGGGTGTCTGGGGCCAACGTCCTGACTTTC.

The chain combines TRBV2 with TRBJ2-7; possible D gene TRBD1, 6 bases. CDR1 and CDR2 from the germline V gene are SNHLY and FYNNEI. The CDR3 spans 13 residues. Trimming took 4 bases from V and 3 from J, leaving 10 bases between them. Here the CDR3 reads CASSVRTDYEQYF. CDR3 bases: TGTGCCAGCAGTGTTAGGACAGACTACGAGCAGTACTTC.

The chain uses TRBV6-6 and TRBJ2-7; D uncertain. Germline assignment: CDR1 MNHNY and CDR2 SVGAGI (reference sequence). Trimming removed 1 base at V and 7 bases at J, with 20 bases between. This CDR3 has 16 amino acids. Written as DNA, the CDR3 is TGTGCCAGCAGTTACTTGATTGGACGGATGCCCGGGGAGCAGTACTTC. It encodes CASSYLIGRMPGEQYF.

This clone has ten or more counts. This rearrangement joins TRBV27 to TRBJ1-4, with 8 bases that match TRBD1. Germline V lookup: CDR1 MNHEY, CDR2 SMNVEV (reference sequence). Trimming at V came to 6 bases and at J to 7 bases, leaving 7 bases not matched to a gene. This CDR3 has 14 residues. In nucleotides, the CDR3 is TGTGCCAGCAGCGTCGGACAGGGAGGTGAAAAACTGTTTTTT. It codes for CASSVGQGGEKLFF.

This chain connects TRBV29-1 to TRBJ2-3, with 7 positions matching TRBD1. V dropped 7 bases and J dropped 5; count of bases not matched to a gene: 15. Germline V gene data show CDR1 as SQVTM and CDR2 as ANQGSEA. The CDR3 contains 15 residues. CDR3 sequence reads: CSGDVSDRRKDTQYF. In DNA form, the CDR3 reads TGCAGCGGGGATGTTTCGGACAGGCGGAAAGATACGCAGTATTTT.

CDR3 in DNA: TGTGCCAGTAGTACCCCCGGGACAGCGCACACTGAAGCTTTCTTT. It codes for CASSTPGTAHTEAFF. This rearrangement joins TRBV19 to TRBJ1-1, with 7 bases identical to TRBD1. Per the germline V gene, CDR1 is LNHDA and CDR2 is SQIVND (reference sequence). V was clipped by 4 bases and J by 3 bases; unmatched bases: 8. There are 15 residues in the CDR3.

J is TRBJ1-2 and V is TRBV28, with a tentative D call TRBD1 (5 bases). This CDR3 has 15 residues. V was cut by 3 bases and J by 2 bases, with 13 bases left in between. Germline V lookup: CDR1 MDHEN, CDR2 SYDVKM. CDR3 nucleotide sequence: TGTGCCAGCAGTTTGCCCCGGGACGGAAACTATGGCTACACCTTC. Translating it yields CASSLPRDGNYGYTF.

This rearrangement joins TRBV13 to TRBJ2-5, with 8 nucleotides matching TRBD2. The end of the DNA is better explained by TRBJ2-7, so the J call may be wrong. There are 16 residues in the CDR3. Germline values: CDR1 PRHDT, CDR2 FYEKMQ (reference sequence). The CDR3 spells CASSYSPSGGLYEQYF. DNA for the CDR3: TGTGCCAGCAGCTACTCCCCCAGCGGGGGACTATACGAGCAGTACTTC.

On this clone itself: It differs at one base from a far larger clone, so likely a read error. Other DNA sequences in this sample translate to the same CDR3. The V gene is TRBV5-1, the J gene TRBJ2-7; D is unclear. Trimming shortened V by 4 bases and J by 2 bases, and 4 bases separated the two germline ends. This CDR3 has 11 amino acids. The V gene's germline CDR1 is SGHRS and CDR2 YFSETQ. As DNA, the CDR3 is TGCGCCAGCAGCGGGCCCTACGAGCAGTACTTC. Its translation: CASSGPYEQYF. The full variable domain, rest sourced from reference TRBV5-1 and TRBJ2-7, is KAGVTQTPRYLIKTRGQQVTLSCSPISGHRSVSWYQQTPGQGLQFLFEYFSETQRNKGNFPGRFSGRQFSNSRSEMNVSTLELGDSALYLCASSGPYEQYFGPGTRLTVT.

The chain couples TRBV19 to TRBJ1-2; D gene unclear. The CDR3 runs to 10 residues. V was trimmed by 10 bases and J by 6 bases, leaving 9 bases between them. Germline V gene data show CDR1 as LNHDA and CDR2 as SQIVND (reference sequence). The CDR3 sequence: CATGWDGYTF. CDR3 DNA: TGTGCCACGGGATGGGATGGCTACACCTTC.

This clone was seen once. J is TRBJ2-3 and V is TRBV27, with D hard to call. Germline loops: CDR1 MNHEY, CDR2 SMNVEV (reference sequence). V dropped 5 bases and J dropped 6 bases, with 9 bases sitting between them. This CDR3 contains 12 residues. The CDR3 region has the DNA TGTGCCAGCAGTCCACAAGGGGATACGCAGTATTTT. Amino acids: CASSPQGDTQYF.

The chain combines TRBV28 with TRBJ1-4; D call uncertain. The CDR3 runs 16 residues. Trimming removed 0 bases at V and 5 bases at J, with 13 bases between. Germline V gene data show CDR1 as MDHEN and CDR2 as SYDVKM. The CDR3 loop is CASSLWGTGSNEKLFF. The CDR3 region has the DNA TGTGCCAGCAGTTTATGGGGTACGGGGTCCAATGAAAAACTGTTTTTT.

The chain recombines TRBV6-5 with TRBJ2-5; a weak D match, TRBD1 (6 bases). V lost 6 bases and J lost 3, with 8 bases in between. CDR3 length: 12 amino acids. Looked up from germline, CDR1 is MNHEY and CDR2 is SVGAGI. The CDR3 loop reads CASSNREETQYF. The CDR3 DNA reads as TGTGCCAGCAGCAACAGGGAAGAGACCCAGTACTTC.

This chain joins TRBV6-1 and TRBJ2-3; 7 nucleotides match TRBD1. The germline V gene encodes CDR1 MNHNS and CDR2 SASEGT. With V trimmed by 3 bases and J by 0 bases, 6 bases remained unmatched. This CDR3 has 16 amino acids. The DNA for the CDR3 is TGTGCCAGCAGTGAGCTTACAGGGGTGAGCACAGATACGCAGTATTTT. Translating it yields CASSELTGVSTDTQYF.

This rearrangement joins TRBV9 to TRBJ1-1; TRBD1 is a possible D gene (6 bases). Germline loops: CDR1 SGDLS, CDR2 YYNGEE. The CDR3 sequence is 15 residues long. Between the trimmed V and J ends, which lost 5 bases and 3 bases, there was a span of 17 bases. This CDR3 is CASSHGGGADTEAFF. CDR3 coding DNA: TGTGCCAGCAGTCATGGAGGGGGGGCTGACACTGAAGCTTTCTTT. Variable domain in full (rest from reference TRBV9 and TRBJ1-1): DSGVTQTPKHLITATGQRVTLRCSPRSGDLSVYWYQQSLDQGLQFLIQYYNGEERAKGNILERFSAQQFPDLHSELNLSSLELGDSALYFCASSHGGGADTEAFFGQGTRLTVV.

This clone was observed once. The rearrangement links TRBV10-3 to TRBJ2-7, with 8 nucleotides matching TRBD2. V trimming: 6 bases; J trimming: 7 bases; junction bases outside the gene matches: 8. CDR3 length: 13 amino acids. From germline, CDR1 is ENHRY and CDR2 SYGVKD. Here the CDR3 reads CAISGGRGEEQYF. The CDR3 DNA follows: TGTGCCATCAGCGGCGGGCGGGGGGAAGAGCAGTACTTC.

This chain links TRBV11-3 with TRBJ2-7; D unresolved. The germline V and J ends were trimmed by 5 bases and 0 bases, with 2 bases remaining between them. Per the germline V gene, CDR1 is SGHNT and CDR2 is YENEEA. The CDR3 is made up of 11 amino acids. The CDR3 DNA reads TGTGCCAGCAGCACCTCCTACGAGCAGTACTTC. The encoded protein is CASSTSYEQYF.

The chain links TRBV30 to TRBJ2-4; D not resolved. The germline CDR1 and CDR2 sequences are GTSNPN and SVGIG (reference sequence). The germline V and J ends were trimmed by 0 bases and 0 bases, with 9 bases remaining between them. The CDR3 runs to 15 residues. CDR3 nucleotide sequence: TGTGCCTGGAGTGTAAAATCACTAGCCAAAAACATTCAGTACTTC. It translates to CAWSVKSLAKNIQYF.

This clone was detected only once. This chain joins TRBV27 and TRBJ2-1; 11 bases fit TRBD2. CDR3 length equals 15 residues. The germline CDR1 and CDR2 sequences are MNHEY and SMNVEV (reference sequence). V lost 6 bases, J lost 5 bases, and 6 bases stayed unmatched. CDR3 sequence: CASSLSGLADNEQFF. The CDR3 DNA reads as TGTGCCAGCAGCCTCTCGGGACTAGCGGACAATGAGCAGTTCTTC.

V is TRBV5-6 and J is TRBJ1-4, with D possibly matching TRBD1 (5 bases). The CDR3 sequence is 14 residues long. V lost 4 bases and J lost 12, with 19 bases in between. Germline CDR1 is SGHDT and CDR2 is YYEEEE. CDR3 bases: TGTGCCAGCAGCGGCTGGGACGGTGTATGGGAACTGTTTTTT. Translated: CASSGWDGVWELFF.

This clone came up once. V usage is TRBV9 and J usage is TRBJ2-1, with a possible D match to TRBD2 (5 bases). The CDR3 is 13 residues long. Looked up from germline, CDR1 is SGDLS and CDR2 is YYNGEE. V lost 0 bases to trimming and J lost 7 bases, with 8 bases between them. The CDR3 nucleotides are TGTGCCAGCAGCGTAGACGGGAAGAATGAGCAGTTCTTC. This gives the protein CASSVDGKNEQFF. Using reference TRBV9 and TRBJ2-1 for the parts outside the CDR3, the full variable domain is DSGVTQTPKHLITATGQRVTLRCSPRSGDLSVYWYQQSLDQGLQFLIQYYNGEERAKGNILERFSAQQFPDLHSELNLSSLELGDSALYFCASSVDGKNEQFFGPGTRLTVL.